This section outlines one T cell receptor beta chain sequence together with its context. Its target is unknown. One end of the junction fails to match germline, which may point to a read error. Germline values: CDR1 SQVTM, CDR2 ANQGSEA. The CDR3 sequence is 12 residues long. Participants with hyperthyroidism, aged 18 to 65, were newly diagnosed with under 2 months' duration. The sample belongs to a study of Graves' ophthalmopathy and Graves' hyperthyroidism. Amplification of TCR beta CDR3 regions used RNA transcripts. First-round RT-PCR with HTBI primers preceded a second-round multiplex PCR. TCRdb independently ran MiXCR on the multiplex PCR reads; one entry per CDR3 protein. Of some 1.1 million distinct CDR3 sequences in the sample, approximately 35% were seen once. Study conclusions and caveats: The model predicted ophthalmopathy progression with about 70% sensitivity and around 72% specificity.

J is TRBJ1-1 and V is TRBV29-1, with a possible D match to TRBD1 (6 bases). The sequencing input was peripheral blood or thyroid tissue (not recorded which). The receptor was derived from an adult man with Graves' hyperthyroidism. CDR3: CSFRAGDTEAFF. CDR3 sequence (DNA): TGTAGCTTCCGGGCAGGGGACACTGAAGCTTTTTTT.